This TCR beta chain was documented in a study of HIV-infected children after antiretroviral therapy interruption. Across the whole study: Samples from the continuous-treatment group were taken at weeks 0, 48 and 150.

From germline, CDR1 is MDHEN and CDR2 SYDVKM. V shed 6 bases and J shed 0 bases, with 15 bases lying between them. This CDR3 comprises 16 residues. The TCR library was built from RNA with a 3' RACE protocol and unique molecular identifiers. Each CDR3 protein gets one entry after TCRdb re-called the 3' RACE reads with MiXCR. This table has approximately 96,000 distinct CDR3 sequences, 6.9% appearing once. Sample treatment: PENTA 11 planned treatment interruption arm or continuous ART arm. At least 5 million viable PBMCs were required per cryopreserved sample. The chain uses TRBV28 and TRBJ1-5; D perhaps matches TRBD1 (5 bases). The clonotype comes from a pool of human donors with HIV. The sample was CD45RA+ CD4+ T cells from PBMCs, pooled from several time points, taken from a donor given antiretroviral therapy, either interrupted or continuous. Subset of the sample: naive CD4+ CD45RA+ CD45RO- T cells. CDR3 DNA: TGTGCCAGCAGAGACAGCGCGTGGTATAGCAATCAGCCCCAGCATTTT. Translated: CASRDSAWYSNQPQHF.